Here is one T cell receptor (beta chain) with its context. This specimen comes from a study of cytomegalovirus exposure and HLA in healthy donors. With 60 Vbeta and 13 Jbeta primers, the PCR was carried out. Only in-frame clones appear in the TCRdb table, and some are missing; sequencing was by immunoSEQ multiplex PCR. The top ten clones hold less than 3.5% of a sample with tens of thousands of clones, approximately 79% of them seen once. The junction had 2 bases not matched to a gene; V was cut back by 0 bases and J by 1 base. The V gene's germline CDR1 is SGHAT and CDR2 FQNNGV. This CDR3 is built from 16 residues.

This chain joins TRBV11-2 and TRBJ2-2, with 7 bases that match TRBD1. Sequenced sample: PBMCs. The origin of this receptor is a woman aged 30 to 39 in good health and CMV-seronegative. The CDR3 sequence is CASSLERDRNTGELFF. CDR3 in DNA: TGTGCCAGCAGCTTAGAACGGGACAGGAACACCGGGGAGCTGTTTTTT.